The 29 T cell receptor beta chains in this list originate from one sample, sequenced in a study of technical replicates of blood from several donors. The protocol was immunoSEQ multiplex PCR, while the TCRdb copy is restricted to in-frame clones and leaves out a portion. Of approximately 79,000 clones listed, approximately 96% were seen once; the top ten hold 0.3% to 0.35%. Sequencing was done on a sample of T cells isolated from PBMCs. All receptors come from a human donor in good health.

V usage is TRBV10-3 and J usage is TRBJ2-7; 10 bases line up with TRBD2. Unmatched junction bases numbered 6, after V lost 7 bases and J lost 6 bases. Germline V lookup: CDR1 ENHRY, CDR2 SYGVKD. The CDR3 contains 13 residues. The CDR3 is CAIKRAGGPEQYF. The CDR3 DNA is TGTGCCATCAAGCGAGCGGGAGGGCCCGAGCAGTACTTC.

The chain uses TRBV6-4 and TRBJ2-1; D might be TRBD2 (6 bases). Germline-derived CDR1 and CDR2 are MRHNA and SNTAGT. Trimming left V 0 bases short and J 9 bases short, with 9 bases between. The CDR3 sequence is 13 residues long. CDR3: CASSDSGGIEQFF. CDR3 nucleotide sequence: TGTGCCAGCAGTGACTCTGGGGGGATTGAGCAGTTCTTC.

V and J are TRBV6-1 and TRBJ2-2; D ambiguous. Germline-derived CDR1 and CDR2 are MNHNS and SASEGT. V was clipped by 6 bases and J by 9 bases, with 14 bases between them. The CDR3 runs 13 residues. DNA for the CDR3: TGTGCCAGCAGACCCCCTACTTCAAGGGAGCTGTTTTTT. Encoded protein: CASRPPTSRELFF.

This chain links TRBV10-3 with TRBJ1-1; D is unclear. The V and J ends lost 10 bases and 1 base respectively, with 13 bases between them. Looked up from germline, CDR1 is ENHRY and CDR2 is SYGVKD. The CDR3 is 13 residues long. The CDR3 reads CATSGLQNTEAFF. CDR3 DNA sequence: TGTGCCACCTCGGGTCTCCAGAACACTGAAGCTTTCTTT.

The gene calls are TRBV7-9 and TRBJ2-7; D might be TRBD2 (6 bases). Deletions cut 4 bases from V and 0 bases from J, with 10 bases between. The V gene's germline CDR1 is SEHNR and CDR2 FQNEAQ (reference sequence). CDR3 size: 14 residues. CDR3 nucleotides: TGTGCCAGCAGCTGGGGGGAGGCCTCCTACGAGCAGTACTTC. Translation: CASSWGEASYEQYF. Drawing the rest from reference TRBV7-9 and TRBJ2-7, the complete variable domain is DTGVSQNPRHKITKRGQNVTFRCDPISEHNRLYWYRQTLGQGPEFLTYFQNEAQLEKSRLLSDRFSAERPKGSFSTLEIQRTEQGDSAMYLCASSWGEASYEQYFGPGTRLTVT.

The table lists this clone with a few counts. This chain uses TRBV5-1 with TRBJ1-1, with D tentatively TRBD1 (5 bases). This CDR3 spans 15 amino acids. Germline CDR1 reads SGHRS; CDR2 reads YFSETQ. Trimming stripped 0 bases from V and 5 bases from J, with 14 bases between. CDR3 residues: CASSLAGEVRTEAFF. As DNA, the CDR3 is TGCGCCAGCAGCTTGGCGGGGGAGGTTCGGACTGAAGCTTTCTTT.

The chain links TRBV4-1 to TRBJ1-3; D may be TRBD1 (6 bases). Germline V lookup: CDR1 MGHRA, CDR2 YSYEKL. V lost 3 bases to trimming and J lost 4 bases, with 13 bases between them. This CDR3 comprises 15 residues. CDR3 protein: CASSHVRGSGNTIYF. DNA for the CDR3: TGCGCCAGCAGCCACGTAAGGGGGTCCGGAAACACCATATATTTT.

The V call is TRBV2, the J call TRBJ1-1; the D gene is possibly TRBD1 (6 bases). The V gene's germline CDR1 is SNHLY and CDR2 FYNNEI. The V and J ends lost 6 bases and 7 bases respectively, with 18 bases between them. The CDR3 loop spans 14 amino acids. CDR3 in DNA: TGTGCCAGCAGGGATTTGGACAGCGTGAATGAAGCTTTCTTT. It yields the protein CASRDLDSVNEAFF.

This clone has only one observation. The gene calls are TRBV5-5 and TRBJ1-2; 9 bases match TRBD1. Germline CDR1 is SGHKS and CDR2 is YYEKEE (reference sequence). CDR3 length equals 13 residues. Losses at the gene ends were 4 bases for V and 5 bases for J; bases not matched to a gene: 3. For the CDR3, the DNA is TGTGCCAGCAGCGAGGGACAGGGATATGGCTACACCTTC. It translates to CASSEGQGYGYTF.

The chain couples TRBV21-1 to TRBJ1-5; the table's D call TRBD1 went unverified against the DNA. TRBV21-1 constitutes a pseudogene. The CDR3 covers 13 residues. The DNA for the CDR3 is TGTGCCAGCAGCAAAGCAGGGGCTCAGCCCCAGCATTTT. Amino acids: CASSKAGAQPQHF.

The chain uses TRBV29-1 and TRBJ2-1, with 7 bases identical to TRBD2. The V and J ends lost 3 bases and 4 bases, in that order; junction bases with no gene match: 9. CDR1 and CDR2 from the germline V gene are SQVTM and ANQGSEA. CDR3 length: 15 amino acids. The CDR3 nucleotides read TGCAGCGTTGAGGGGAGGAGGGAGGGGTACAATGAGCAGTTCTTC. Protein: CSVEGRREGYNEQFF.

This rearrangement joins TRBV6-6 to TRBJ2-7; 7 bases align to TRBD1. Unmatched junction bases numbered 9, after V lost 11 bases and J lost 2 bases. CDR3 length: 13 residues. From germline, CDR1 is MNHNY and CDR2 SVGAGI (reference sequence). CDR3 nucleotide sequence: TGTGCCGTTTCTAGGGACAGAGCCTACGAGCAGTACTTC. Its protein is CAVSRDRAYEQYF.

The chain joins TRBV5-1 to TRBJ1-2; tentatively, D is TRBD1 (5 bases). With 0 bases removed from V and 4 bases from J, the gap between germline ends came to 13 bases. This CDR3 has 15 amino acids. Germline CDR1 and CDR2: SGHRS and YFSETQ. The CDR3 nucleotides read TGCGCCAGCAGCTTGGCCGGGACTGACCCCTATGGCTACACCTTC. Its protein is CASSLAGTDPYGYTF.

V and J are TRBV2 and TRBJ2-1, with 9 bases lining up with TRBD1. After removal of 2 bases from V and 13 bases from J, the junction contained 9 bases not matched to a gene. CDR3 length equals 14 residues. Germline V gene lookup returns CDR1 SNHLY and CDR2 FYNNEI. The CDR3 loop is CASSESQPGQGQFF. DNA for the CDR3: TGTGCCAGCAGTGAATCCCAACCGGGACAGGGACAGTTCTTC.

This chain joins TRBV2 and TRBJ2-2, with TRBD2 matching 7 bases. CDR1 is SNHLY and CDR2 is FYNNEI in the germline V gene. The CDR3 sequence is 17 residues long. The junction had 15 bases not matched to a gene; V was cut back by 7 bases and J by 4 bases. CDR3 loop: CASKGPLAEGPTGELFF. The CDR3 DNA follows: TGTGCCAGCAAAGGCCCTCTAGCGGAAGGACCCACCGGGGAGCTGTTTTTT.

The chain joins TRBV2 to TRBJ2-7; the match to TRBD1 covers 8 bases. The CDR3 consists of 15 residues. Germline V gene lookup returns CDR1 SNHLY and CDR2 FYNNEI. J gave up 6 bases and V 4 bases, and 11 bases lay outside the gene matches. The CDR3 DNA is TGTGCCAGCAGTGGAGCCGGGACAGGCGCCGGCGAGCAGTACTTC. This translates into CASSGAGTGAGEQYF.

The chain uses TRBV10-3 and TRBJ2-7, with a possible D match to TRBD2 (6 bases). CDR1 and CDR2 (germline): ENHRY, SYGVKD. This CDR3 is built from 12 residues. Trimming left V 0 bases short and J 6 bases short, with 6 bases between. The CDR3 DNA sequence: TGTGCCATCAGTGAGTCGCGGGGCGAGCAGTACTTC. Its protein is CAISESRGEQYF.

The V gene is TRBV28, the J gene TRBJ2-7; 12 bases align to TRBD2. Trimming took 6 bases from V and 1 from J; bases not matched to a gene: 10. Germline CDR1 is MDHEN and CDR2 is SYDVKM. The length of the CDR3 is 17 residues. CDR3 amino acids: CASRPIGGLAGSYEQYF. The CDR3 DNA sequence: TGTGCCAGCAGGCCTATAGGGGGACTAGCGGGTTCCTACGAGCAGTACTTC.

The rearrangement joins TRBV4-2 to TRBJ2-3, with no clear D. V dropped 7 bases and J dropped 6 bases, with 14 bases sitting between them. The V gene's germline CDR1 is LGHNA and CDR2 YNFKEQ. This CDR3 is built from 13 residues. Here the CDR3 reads CASKRDSFDTQYF. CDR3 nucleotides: TGTGCCAGCAAGAGAGATAGTTTTGATACGCAGTATTTT.

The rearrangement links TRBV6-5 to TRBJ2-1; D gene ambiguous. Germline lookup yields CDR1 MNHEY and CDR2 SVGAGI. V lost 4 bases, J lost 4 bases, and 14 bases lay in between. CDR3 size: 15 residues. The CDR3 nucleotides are TGTGCCAGCAGTTTCCTGGAGTTATCGTACAATGAGCAGTTCTTC. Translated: CASSFLELSYNEQFF.

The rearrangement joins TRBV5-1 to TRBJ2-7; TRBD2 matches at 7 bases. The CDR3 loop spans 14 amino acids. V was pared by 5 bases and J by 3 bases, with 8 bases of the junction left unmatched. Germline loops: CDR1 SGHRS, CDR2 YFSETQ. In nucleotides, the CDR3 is TGCGCCAGCAGTCCTCTAGCGGAACGCTACGAGCAGTACTTC. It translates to CASSPLAERYEQYF.

The CDR3 DNA reads as TGTGCCTGGGGGACAGCGACCTACGAGCAGTACTTC. This translates into CAWGTATYEQYF. This sequence joins TRBV30 and TRBJ2-7, with TRBD1 identical over 7 bases. The CDR3 consists of 12 residues. V shed 5 bases and J 2 bases; nucleotides not matched to a gene: 3. CDR1 is GTSNPN and CDR2 is SVGIG in the germline V gene (reference sequence).

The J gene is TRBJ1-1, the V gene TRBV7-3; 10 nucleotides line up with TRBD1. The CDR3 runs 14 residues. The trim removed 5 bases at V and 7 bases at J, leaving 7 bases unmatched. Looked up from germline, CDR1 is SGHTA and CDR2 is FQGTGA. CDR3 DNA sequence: TGTGCCAGCAGCCATGACAGGGGGCCTAATGAAGCTTTCTTT. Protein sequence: CASSHDRGPNEAFF.

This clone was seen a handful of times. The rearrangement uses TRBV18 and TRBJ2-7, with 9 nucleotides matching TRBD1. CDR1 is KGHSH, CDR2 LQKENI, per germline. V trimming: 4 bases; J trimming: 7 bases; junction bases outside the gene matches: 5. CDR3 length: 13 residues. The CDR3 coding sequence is TGTGCCAGCTCACAAGACAGGGGGGGGGAGCAGTACTTC. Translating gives CASSQDRGGEQYF. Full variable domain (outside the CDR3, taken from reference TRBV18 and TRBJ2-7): NAGVMQNPRHLVRRRGQEARLRCSPMKGHSHVYWYRQLPEEGLKFMVYLQKENIIDESGMPKERFSAEFPKEGPSILRIQQVVRGDSAAYFCASSQDRGGEQYFGPGTRLTVT.

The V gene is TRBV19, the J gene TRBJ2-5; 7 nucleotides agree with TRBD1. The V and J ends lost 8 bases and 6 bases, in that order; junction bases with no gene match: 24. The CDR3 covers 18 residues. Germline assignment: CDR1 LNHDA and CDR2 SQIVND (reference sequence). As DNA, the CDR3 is TGTGCCAGTGGCGACAGGGCGGAAGGAATCGGCCTCACAAAGACCCAGTACTTC. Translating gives CASGDRAEGIGLTKTQYF.

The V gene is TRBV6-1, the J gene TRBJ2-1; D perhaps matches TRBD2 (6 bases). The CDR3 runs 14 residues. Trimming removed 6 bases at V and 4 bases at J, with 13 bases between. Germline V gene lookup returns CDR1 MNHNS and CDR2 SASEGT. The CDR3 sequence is CASRLRDFYNEQFF. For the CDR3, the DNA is TGTGCCAGCAGGCTCCGGGACTTTTACAATGAGCAGTTCTTC.

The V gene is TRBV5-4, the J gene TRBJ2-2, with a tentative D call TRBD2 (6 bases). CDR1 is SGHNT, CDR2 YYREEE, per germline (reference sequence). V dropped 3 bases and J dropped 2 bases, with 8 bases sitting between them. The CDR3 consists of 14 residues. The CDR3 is CASSWDLNTGELFF. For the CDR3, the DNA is TGTGCCAGCAGCTGGGACTTAAACACCGGGGAGCTGTTTTTT.

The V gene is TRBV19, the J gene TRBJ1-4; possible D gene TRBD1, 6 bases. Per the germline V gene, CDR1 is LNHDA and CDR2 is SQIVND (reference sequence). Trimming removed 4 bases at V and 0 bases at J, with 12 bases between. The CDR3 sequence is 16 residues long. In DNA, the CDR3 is TGTGCCAGTAGTACACACAGGGATGCAACTAATGAAAAACTGTTTTTT. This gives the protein CASSTHRDATNEKLFF.

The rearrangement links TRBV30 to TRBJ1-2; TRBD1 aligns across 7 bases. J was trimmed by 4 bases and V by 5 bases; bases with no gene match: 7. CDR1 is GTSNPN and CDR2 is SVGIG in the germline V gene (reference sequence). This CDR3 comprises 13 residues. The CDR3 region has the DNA TGTGCCTGGTTGACAGGGCCCACCTATGGCTACACCTTC. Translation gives CAWLTGPTYGYTF.